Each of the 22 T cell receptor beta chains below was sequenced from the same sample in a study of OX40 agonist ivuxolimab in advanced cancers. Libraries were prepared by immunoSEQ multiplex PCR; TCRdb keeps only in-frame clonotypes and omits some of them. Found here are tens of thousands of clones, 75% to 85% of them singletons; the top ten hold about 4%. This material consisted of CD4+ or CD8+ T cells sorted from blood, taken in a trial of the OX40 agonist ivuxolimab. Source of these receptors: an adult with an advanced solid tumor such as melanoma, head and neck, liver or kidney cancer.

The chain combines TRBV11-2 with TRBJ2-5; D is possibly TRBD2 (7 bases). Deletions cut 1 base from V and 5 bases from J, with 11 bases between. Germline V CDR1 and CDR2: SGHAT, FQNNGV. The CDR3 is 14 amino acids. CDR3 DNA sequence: TGTGCCAGCAGCTTAGGGGGGGGCATGGAGACCCAGTACTTC. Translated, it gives CASSLGGGMETQYF.

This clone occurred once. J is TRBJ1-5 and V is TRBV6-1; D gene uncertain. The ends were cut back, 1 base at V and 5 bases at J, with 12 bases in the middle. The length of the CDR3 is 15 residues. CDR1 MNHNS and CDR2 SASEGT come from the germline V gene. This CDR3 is CASSEEGMEHQPQHF. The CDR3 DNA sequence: TGTGCCAGCAGTGAAGAGGGTATGGAGCATCAGCCCCAGCATTTT.

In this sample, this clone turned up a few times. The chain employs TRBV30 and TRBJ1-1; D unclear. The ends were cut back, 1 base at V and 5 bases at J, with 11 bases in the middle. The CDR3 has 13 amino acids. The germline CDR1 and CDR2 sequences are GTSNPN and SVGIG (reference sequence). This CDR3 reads CAWSATRGTEAFF. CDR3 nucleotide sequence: TGTGCCTGGAGTGCAACACGGGGAACTGAAGCTTTCTTT.

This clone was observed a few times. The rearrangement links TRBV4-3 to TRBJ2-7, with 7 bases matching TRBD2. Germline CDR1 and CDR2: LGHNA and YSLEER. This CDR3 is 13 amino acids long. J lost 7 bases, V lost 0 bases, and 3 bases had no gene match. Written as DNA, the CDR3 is TGCGCCAGCAGCCAAGATCTCGGGAGGGAGCAGTACTTC. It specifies CASSQDLGREQYF.

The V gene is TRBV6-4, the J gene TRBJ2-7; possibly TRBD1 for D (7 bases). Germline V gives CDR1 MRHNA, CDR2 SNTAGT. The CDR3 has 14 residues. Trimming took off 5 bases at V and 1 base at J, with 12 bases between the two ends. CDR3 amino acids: CASSTRGVSYEQYF. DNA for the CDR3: TGTGCCAGCAGTACCAGGGGGGTATCCTACGAGCAGTACTTC.

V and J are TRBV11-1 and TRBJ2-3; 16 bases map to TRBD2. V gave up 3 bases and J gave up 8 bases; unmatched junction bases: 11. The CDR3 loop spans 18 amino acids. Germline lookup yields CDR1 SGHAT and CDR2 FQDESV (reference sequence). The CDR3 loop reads CASSFGTSGREYVGTQYF. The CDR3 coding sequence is TGTGCCAGCAGCTTTGGGACTAGCGGGAGGGAATACGTTGGTACGCAGTATTTT.

The CDR3 DNA reads TGTGCCAGCAGAAGGACAGGGGGTCTTTTGGAGCAGTTCTTC. Protein product: CASRRTGGLLEQFF. The chain uses TRBV6-5 and TRBJ2-1; 10 bases fit TRBD1. The germline V gene encodes CDR1 MNHEY and CDR2 SVGAGI. This CDR3 is 14 amino acids long. V was clipped by 6 bases and J by 10 bases; unmatched bases: 9.

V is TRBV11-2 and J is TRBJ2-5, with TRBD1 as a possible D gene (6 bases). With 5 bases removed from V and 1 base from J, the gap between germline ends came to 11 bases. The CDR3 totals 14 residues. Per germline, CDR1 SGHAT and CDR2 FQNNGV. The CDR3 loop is CASSQRTAQETQYF. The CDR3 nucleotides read TGTGCCAGCAGCCAGAGGACAGCCCAAGAGACCCAGTACTTC.

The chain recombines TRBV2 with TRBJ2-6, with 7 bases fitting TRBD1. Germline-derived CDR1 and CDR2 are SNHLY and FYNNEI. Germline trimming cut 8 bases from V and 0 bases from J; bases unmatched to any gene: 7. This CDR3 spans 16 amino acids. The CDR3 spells CASLRGPISGANVLTF. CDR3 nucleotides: TGTGCCAGCTTAAGGGGGCCCATCTCTGGGGCCAACGTCCTGACTTTC.

The CDR3 region has the DNA TGTGCCAGCAGCCTCACAGGGGGTCGGTCACCCCTCCACTTT. Protein product: CASSLTGGRSPLHF. V is TRBV7-9 and J is TRBJ1-6; 8 positions agree with TRBD1. Germline V gene sequence: CDR1 SEHNR, CDR2 FQNEAQ (reference sequence). CDR3 size: 14 residues. V shed 5 bases, J shed 10 bases, and the junction held 7 bases outside the gene matches.

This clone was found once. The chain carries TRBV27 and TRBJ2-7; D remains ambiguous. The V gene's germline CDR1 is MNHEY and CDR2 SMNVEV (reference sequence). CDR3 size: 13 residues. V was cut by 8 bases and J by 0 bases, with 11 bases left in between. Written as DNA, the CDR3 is TGTGCCAGCTCGGAAGCAAACTCCTACGAGCAGTACTTC. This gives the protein CASSEANSYEQYF.

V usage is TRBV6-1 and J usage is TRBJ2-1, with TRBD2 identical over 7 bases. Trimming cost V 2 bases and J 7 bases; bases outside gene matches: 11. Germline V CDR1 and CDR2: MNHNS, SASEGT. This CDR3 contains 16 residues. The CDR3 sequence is CASSELLGRARNEQFF. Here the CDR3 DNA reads TGTGCCAGCAGTGAATTATTAGGGAGGGCCCGTAATGAGCAGTTCTTC.

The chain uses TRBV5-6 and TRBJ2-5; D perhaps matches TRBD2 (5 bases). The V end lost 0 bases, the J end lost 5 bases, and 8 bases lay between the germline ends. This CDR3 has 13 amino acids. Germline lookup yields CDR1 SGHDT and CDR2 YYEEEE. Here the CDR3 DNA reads TGTGCCAGCAGCTTGGGGAGGCTGGAGACCCAGTACTTC. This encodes CASSLGRLETQYF.

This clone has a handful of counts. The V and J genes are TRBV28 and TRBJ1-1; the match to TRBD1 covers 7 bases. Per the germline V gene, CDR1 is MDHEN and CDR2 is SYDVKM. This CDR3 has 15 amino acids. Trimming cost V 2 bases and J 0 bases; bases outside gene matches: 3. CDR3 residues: CASSLGTVMNTEAFF. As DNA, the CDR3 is TGTGCCAGCAGTTTAGGGACAGTCATGAACACTGAAGCTTTCTTT. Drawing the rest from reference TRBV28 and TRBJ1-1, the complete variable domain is DVKVTQSSRYLVKRTGEKVFLECVQDMDHENMFWYRQDPGLGLRLIYFSYDVKMKEKGDIPEGYSVSREKKERFSLILESASTNQTSMYLCASSLGTVMNTEAFFGQGTRLTVV.

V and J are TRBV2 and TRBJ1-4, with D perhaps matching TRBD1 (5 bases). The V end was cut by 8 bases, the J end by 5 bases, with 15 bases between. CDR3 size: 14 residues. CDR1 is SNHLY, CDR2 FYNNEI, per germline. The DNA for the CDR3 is TGTGCCAGCGCGACCGACAGAATGAATGAAAAACTGTTTTTT. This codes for CASATDRMNEKLFF.

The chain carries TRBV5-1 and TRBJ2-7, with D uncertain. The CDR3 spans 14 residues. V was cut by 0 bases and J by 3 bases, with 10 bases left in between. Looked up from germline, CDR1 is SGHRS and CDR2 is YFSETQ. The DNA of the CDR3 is TGCGCCAGCAGCTTGGTGCACGGCGACTACGAGCAGTACTTC. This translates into CASSLVHGDYEQYF.

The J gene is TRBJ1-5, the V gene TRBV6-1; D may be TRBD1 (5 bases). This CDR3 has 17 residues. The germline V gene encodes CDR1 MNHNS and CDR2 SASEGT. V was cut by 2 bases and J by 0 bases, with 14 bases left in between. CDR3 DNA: TGTGCCAGCAGTGAAAAGGGGACGCCATATAGCAATCAGCCCCAGCATTTT. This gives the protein CASSEKGTPYSNQPQHF.

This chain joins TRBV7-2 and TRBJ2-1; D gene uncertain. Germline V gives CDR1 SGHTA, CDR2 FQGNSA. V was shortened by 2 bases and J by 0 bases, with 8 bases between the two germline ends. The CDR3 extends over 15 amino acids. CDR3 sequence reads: CASSLQFSSYNEQFF. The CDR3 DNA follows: TGTGCCAGCAGCTTACAGTTTAGCTCCTACAATGAGCAGTTCTTC.

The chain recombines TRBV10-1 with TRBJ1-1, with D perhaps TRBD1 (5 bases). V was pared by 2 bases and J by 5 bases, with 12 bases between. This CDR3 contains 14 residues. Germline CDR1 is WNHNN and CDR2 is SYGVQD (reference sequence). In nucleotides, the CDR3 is TGCGCCAGCAGTGAGCCTCAGGGTCGGACTGAAGCTTTCTTT. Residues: CASSEPQGRTEAFF.

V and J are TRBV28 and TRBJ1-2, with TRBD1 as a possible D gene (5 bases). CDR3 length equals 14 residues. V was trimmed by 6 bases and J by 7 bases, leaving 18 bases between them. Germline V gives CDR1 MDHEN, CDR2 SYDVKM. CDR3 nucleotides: TGTGCCAGCAGCCCTCCGATGCTCGGGGCTGGCTACACCTTC. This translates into CASSPPMLGAGYTF.

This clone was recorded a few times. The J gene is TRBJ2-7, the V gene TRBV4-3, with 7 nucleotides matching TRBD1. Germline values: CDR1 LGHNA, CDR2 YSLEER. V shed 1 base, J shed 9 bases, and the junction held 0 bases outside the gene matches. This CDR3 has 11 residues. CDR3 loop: CASSQGDRQYF. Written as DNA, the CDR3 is TGCGCCAGCAGCCAAGGGGACAGGCAGTACTTC.

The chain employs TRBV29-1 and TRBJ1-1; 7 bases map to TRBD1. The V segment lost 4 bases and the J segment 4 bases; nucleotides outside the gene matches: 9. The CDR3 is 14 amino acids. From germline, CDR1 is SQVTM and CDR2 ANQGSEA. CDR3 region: CSVAYRGGSTEAFF. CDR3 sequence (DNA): TGCAGCGTTGCTTACAGGGGTGGGAGCACTGAAGCTTTCTTT.